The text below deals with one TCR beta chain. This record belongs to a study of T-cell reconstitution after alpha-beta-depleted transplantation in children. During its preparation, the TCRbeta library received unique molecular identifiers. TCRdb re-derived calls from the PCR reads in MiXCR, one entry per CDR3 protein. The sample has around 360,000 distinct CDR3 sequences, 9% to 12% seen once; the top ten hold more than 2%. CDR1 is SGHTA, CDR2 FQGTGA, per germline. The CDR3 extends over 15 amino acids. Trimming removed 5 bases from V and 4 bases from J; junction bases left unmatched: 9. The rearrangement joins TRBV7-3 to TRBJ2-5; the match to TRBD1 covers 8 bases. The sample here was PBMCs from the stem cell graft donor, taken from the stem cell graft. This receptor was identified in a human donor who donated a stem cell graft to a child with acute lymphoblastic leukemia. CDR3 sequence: CASSRSPGGAETQYF. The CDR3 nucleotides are TGTGCCAGCAGCCGCTCCCCAGGGGGCGCAGAGACCCAGTACTTC.